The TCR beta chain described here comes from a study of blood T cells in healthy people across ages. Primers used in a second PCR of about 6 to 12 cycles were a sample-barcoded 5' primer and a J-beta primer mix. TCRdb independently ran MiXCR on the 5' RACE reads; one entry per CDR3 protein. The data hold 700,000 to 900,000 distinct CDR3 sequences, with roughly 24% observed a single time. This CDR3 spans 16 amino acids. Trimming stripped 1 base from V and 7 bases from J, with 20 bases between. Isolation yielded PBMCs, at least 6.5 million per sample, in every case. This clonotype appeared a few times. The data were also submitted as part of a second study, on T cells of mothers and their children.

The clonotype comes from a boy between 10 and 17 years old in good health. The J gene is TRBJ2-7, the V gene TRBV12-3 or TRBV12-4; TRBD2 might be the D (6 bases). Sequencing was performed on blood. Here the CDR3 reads CASSLGRQLGRREQYF. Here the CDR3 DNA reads TGTGCCAGCAGTTTAGGGCGGCAGTTGGGGAGGAGGGAGCAGTACTTC.